The next 32 T cell receptor beta chains were all read from a single sample in a study of cytomegalovirus exposure and HLA in healthy donors. PCR was performed using 60 Vbeta and 13 Jbeta primers. Profiled with immunoSEQ multiplex PCR; TCRdb holds only in-frame clones, not every one. The sample lists more than 150,000 clones; 81% were seen once. Specimen: PBMCs. The receptors derive from a woman aged 25 to 45 in good health and CMV-seronegative.

This clone was recorded only once. The chain combines TRBV30 with TRBJ2-5; TRBD2 is a possible D gene (7 bases). CDR3 length: 15 amino acids. Germline V gene sequence: CDR1 GTSNPN, CDR2 SVGIG (reference sequence). Trimming left V 3 bases short and J 2 bases short, with 16 bases between. The CDR3 spells CAWRTWGGVQETQYF. CDR3 DNA sequence: TGTGCCTGGAGGACCTGGGGGGGCGTACAAGAGACCCAGTACTTC.

The rearrangement uses TRBV28 and TRBJ2-1; 9 bases align to TRBD2. CDR1 and CDR2 from the germline V gene are MDHEN and SYDVKM. Germline trimming cut 3 bases from V and 7 bases from J; bases unmatched to any gene: 7. The CDR3 is made up of 15 amino acids. In DNA, the CDR3 is TGTGCCAGCAGTTTTAGTAGCGGGAGTACGAATGAGCAGTTCTTC. Its translation is CASSFSSGSTNEQFF.

This clone appeared a single time. This rearrangement joins TRBV4-3 to TRBJ1-3; 7 positions agree with TRBD1. The CDR3 is 17 amino acids. The J segment lost 0 bases and the V segment lost 0 bases, leaving 5 bases of the junction unmatched. Germline V gene sequence: CDR1 LGHNA, CDR2 YSLEER. The CDR3 reads CASSQDLWDSSGNTIYF. DNA of the CDR3: TGCGCCAGCAGCCAAGACCTGTGGGACAGCTCTGGAAACACCATATATTTT.

The genes are TRBV4-1 and TRBJ1-4, with D hard to call. CDR3 length equals 15 residues. Germline V gene data show CDR1 as MGHRA and CDR2 as YSYEKL. Deletions cut 1 base from V and 0 bases from J, with 6 bases between. This CDR3 reads CASSQVLATNEKLFF. CDR3 nucleotide sequence: TGCGCCAGCAGCCAAGTACTCGCAACTAATGAAAAACTGTTTTTT.

The CDR3 bases are TGCAGCGTTGAAGAAGGTTCAGGGTGGGCAGATACGCAGTATTTT. Translated, it gives CSVEEGSGWADTQYF. The chain combines TRBV29-1 with TRBJ2-3, with a possible D match to TRBD1 (5 bases). With 0 bases removed from V and 4 bases from J, the gap between germline ends came to 14 bases. Germline lookup yields CDR1 SQVTM and CDR2 ANQGSEA. This CDR3 contains 15 residues.

CDR3: CASSVRGDRGHDTYEQYF. DNA of the CDR3: TGTGCCAGCAGTGTACGGGGGGACAGGGGCCACGACACCTACGAGCAGTACTTC. The chain joins TRBV6-1 to TRBJ2-7; 10 nucleotides match TRBD1. The CDR3 is made up of 18 amino acids. With 4 bases clipped from V and 2 bases from J, the junction kept 14 bases outside the gene matches. CDR1 is MNHNS and CDR2 is SASEGT in the germline V gene.

The chain employs TRBV4-1 and TRBJ2-7; TRBD2 matches at 9 bases. The CDR3 runs to 15 residues. Germline V gene lookup returns CDR1 MGHRA and CDR2 YSYEKL. V shed 6 bases, J shed 1 base, and the junction held 7 bases outside the gene matches. The CDR3 region is CASRPLSGGSYEQYF. The CDR3 nucleotides read TGCGCCAGCAGGCCCCTCAGCGGGGGGTCCTACGAGCAGTACTTC.

The rearrangement joins TRBV28 to TRBJ2-7; weak D call: TRBD2 (7 bases). Germline assignment: CDR1 MDHEN and CDR2 SYDVKM. The CDR3 loop spans 12 amino acids. V was pared by 8 bases and J by 2 bases, with 10 bases between. The CDR3 DNA reads as TGTGCCAGCGGGAGGGGGGCCTACGAGCAGTACTTC. Translation: CASGRGAYEQYF.

The CDR3 nucleotides are TGTGCCAGCAGCCCTGGACTAGCGGGAGCCCCTGGTTATGAGCAGTTCTTC. Protein product: CASSPGLAGAPGYEQFF. The chain carries TRBV7-6 and TRBJ2-1; 13 nucleotides match TRBD2. The germline gives CDR1 SGHVS, CDR2 FNYEAQ. The CDR3 is 17 residues long. Trimming removed 5 bases from V and 8 bases from J; junction bases left unmatched: 12.

The table lists this clone with a count of one. The chain uses TRBV19 and TRBJ1-5, with no clear D. This CDR3 is 15 amino acids long. The germline CDR1 and CDR2 sequences are LNHDA and SQIVND (reference sequence). The germline V and J ends were trimmed by 2 bases and 3 bases, with 11 bases remaining between them. CDR3 bases: TGTGCCAGTAGTATAAGGTCTCAGGACAATCAGCCCCAGCATTTT. Translating it yields CASSIRSQDNQPQHF.

CDR3 sequence (DNA): TGTGCCAGCAGTTTATCGAAGGGGAATACCGATACGCAGTATTTT. It is translated as CASSLSKGNTDTQYF. This chain uses TRBV27 with TRBJ2-3; weak D call: TRBD1 (5 bases). The CDR3 extends over 15 amino acids. From germline, CDR1 is MNHEY and CDR2 SMNVEV (reference sequence). V was clipped by 0 bases and J by 6 bases, with 13 bases between them.

This chain joins TRBV28 and TRBJ1-5; tentatively, D is TRBD1 (5 bases). CDR3 size: 17 residues. The germline gives CDR1 MDHEN, CDR2 SYDVKM. V shed 6 bases and J shed 7 bases, with 25 bases lying between them. CDR3 sequence: CASSPGYGTPAGQPQHF. The DNA of the CDR3 is TGTGCCAGCAGCCCGGGGTACGGGACCCCGGCGGGGCAGCCCCAGCATTTT. The complete variable domain, with remaining parts taken from reference TRBV28 and TRBJ1-5, reads DVKVTQSSRYLVKRTGEKVFLECVQDMDHENMFWYRQDPGLGLRLIYFSYDVKMKEKGDIPEGYSVSREKKERFSLILESASTNQTSMYLCASSPGYGTPAGQPQHFGDGTRLSIL.

V is TRBV2 and J is TRBJ1-3; D ambiguous. CDR1 and CDR2 (germline): SNHLY, FYNNEI. Trimming removed 7 bases from V and 0 bases from J, with 13 bases in between. This CDR3 is built from 15 residues. This chain's CDR3 is CASTEGHSSGNTIYF. CDR3 nucleotides: TGTGCCAGCACCGAGGGTCATAGCTCTGGAAACACCATATATTTT.

The rearrangement uses TRBV11-3 and TRBJ2-1; 7 bases line up with TRBD2. Trimming cost V 4 bases and J 4 bases; bases outside gene matches: 10. This CDR3 has 16 residues. The germline V gene encodes CDR1 SGHNT and CDR2 YENEEA. DNA for the CDR3: TGTGCCAGCAGCTCAGCGACTAGCAGCCTATACAATGAGCAGTTCTTC. This translates into CASSSATSSLYNEQFF.

The chain carries TRBV18 and TRBJ2-5, with D possibly being TRBD1 (5 bases). This CDR3 contains 14 residues. CDR1 KGHSH and CDR2 LQKENI come from the germline V gene. V was shortened by 3 bases and J by 5 bases, with 13 bases between the two germline ends. The CDR3 loop is CASSPRAGRETQYF. CDR3 DNA sequence: TGTGCCAGCTCACCCAGGGCAGGGCGGGAGACCCAGTACTTC.

The rearrangement joins TRBV7-3 to TRBJ2-7; a possible D gene is TRBD1 (7 bases). CDR3 length equals 15 residues. V was pared by 2 bases and J by 3 bases, with 14 bases between. Germline loops: CDR1 SGHTA, CDR2 FQGTGA. The CDR3 protein is CASSLLGGQRYEQYF. The CDR3, as DNA: TGTGCCAGCAGCTTATTGGGGGGACAGCGCTACGAGCAGTACTTC.

This sequence joins TRBV28 and TRBJ1-2; D not certain. The V gene lost 2 bases and the J gene lost 8 bases, with 18 bases spanning the gap. Germline lookup yields CDR1 MDHEN and CDR2 SYDVKM. The CDR3 length is 15 residues. The CDR3 sequence: CASSLLQAPLAGYTF. CDR3 nucleotides: TGTGCCAGCAGTTTACTCCAGGCCCCGTTGGCGGGCTACACCTTC.

V usage is TRBV6-6 and J usage is TRBJ1-1; no reliable D call. In germline, CDR1 is MNHNY, CDR2 SVGAGI (reference sequence). Trimming cost V 4 bases and J 6 bases, with 6 bases left between them. This CDR3 region has 11 residues. In DNA, the CDR3 is TGTGCCAGCAGTTCGTCGGCTGAAGCTTTCTTT. This encodes CASSSSAEAFF.

The rearrangement links TRBV5-6 to TRBJ2-3, with TRBD2 identical over 8 bases. Germline CDR1 SGHDT, CDR2 YYEEEE. This CDR3 contains 16 residues. The trim removed 2 bases at V and 2 bases at J, leaving 7 bases unmatched. The CDR3 spells CASSLRSGSPTDTQYF. CDR3 nucleotides: TGTGCCAGCAGCTTAAGGAGCGGGAGCCCCACAGATACGCAGTATTTT.

The chain combines TRBV7-2 with TRBJ1-4; no firm D call. The CDR3 covers 15 residues. Per the germline V gene, CDR1 is SGHTA and CDR2 is FQGNSA. Trimming removed 0 bases at V and 2 bases at J, with 7 bases between. This chain's CDR3 is CASSLAHGTNEKLFF. As DNA, the CDR3 is TGTGCCAGCAGCTTAGCCCACGGGACTAATGAAAAACTGTTTTTT.

V usage is TRBV11-2 and J usage is TRBJ2-7; D gene unclear. Trimming pared 8 bases from V and 3 bases from J, leaving 8 bases between. This CDR3 has 11 amino acids. The germline V gene has CDR1 SGHAT and CDR2 FQNNGV. CDR3 amino acids: CASENLYEQYF. The CDR3, as DNA: TGTGCCAGCGAGAACCTCTACGAGCAGTACTTC.

This sequence joins TRBV5-6 and TRBJ2-2, with D possibly being TRBD2 (6 bases). Germline loops: CDR1 SGHDT, CDR2 YYEEEE. CDR3 length: 14 residues. The V and J ends lost 4 bases and 5 bases respectively, with 12 bases between them. For the CDR3, the DNA is TGTGCCAGCAGCGCCGCTGGGAGGACCGGGGAGCTGTTTTTT. Its translation is CASSAAGRTGELFF.

The chain recombines TRBV28 with TRBJ1-3, with D perhaps TRBD1 (5 bases). With 8 bases removed from V and 1 base from J, the gap between germline ends came to 15 bases. From germline, CDR1 is MDHEN and CDR2 SYDVKM. The CDR3 length is 15 residues. The CDR3 bases are TGTGCCAGCGGAGTCCTCCAGGGTTCTGGAAACACCATATATTTT. It codes for CASGVLQGSGNTIYF.

The chain couples TRBV5-1 to TRBJ2-1, with a weak D call TRBD1 (5 bases). This CDR3 comprises 14 residues. Trimming stripped 0 bases from V and 4 bases from J, with 8 bases between. Germline CDR1 is SGHRS and CDR2 is YFSETQ. The CDR3 is CASSLGGYYNEQFF. The CDR3 DNA follows: TGCGCCAGCAGCTTGGGGGGCTATTACAATGAGCAGTTCTTC.

As DNA, the CDR3 is TGTGCCAGCAGTTTACCCGGGACTAGCGGGGAGAGCTCCTACAATGAGCAGTTCTTC. Translated: CASSLPGTSGESSYNEQFF. The V and J genes are TRBV27 and TRBJ2-1, with 13 bases lining up with TRBD2. Looked up from germline, CDR1 is MNHEY and CDR2 is SMNVEV (reference sequence). This CDR3 is built from 19 residues. The J segment lost 0 bases and the V segment lost 2 bases, leaving 7 bases of the junction unmatched.

The J gene is TRBJ2-1, the V gene TRBV11-1; D is undetermined. Trimming stripped 2 bases from V and 4 bases from J, with 12 bases between. CDR1 SGHAT and CDR2 FQDESV come from the germline V gene (reference sequence). The CDR3 has 15 amino acids. For the CDR3, the DNA is TGTGCCAGCAGCTTATGGCGGAGAGCGTACAATGAGCAGTTCTTC. Translating it yields CASSLWRRAYNEQFF.

J is TRBJ1-2 and V is TRBV28, with 7 bases aligning to TRBD1. CDR1 is MDHEN and CDR2 is SYDVKM in the germline V gene. Trimming removed 2 bases from V and 6 bases from J; junction bases left unmatched: 9. This CDR3 is 15 amino acids long. In DNA form, the CDR3 reads TGTGCCAGCAGTTTAACATGGCAGGGGGAGGATGGCTACACCTTC. Translating gives CASSLTWQGEDGYTF.

The rearrangement joins TRBV5-8 to TRBJ2-7, with 10 bases lining up with TRBD2. Germline V gives CDR1 SGHTS, CDR2 YDEGEE. Germline trimming cut 4 bases from V and 3 bases from J; bases unmatched to any gene: 16. The CDR3 extends over 18 amino acids. DNA for the CDR3: TGTGCCAGCAGCCTACCCGGACTAGCGGAAGGCCCCGACTACGAGCAGTACTTC. It translates to CASSLPGLAEGPDYEQYF. Full variable domain (rest looked up from reference TRBV5-8 and TRBJ2-7): EAGVTQSPTHLIKTRGQQATLRCSPISGHTSVYWYQQALGLGLQFLLWYDEGEERNRGNFPPRFSGRQFPNYSSELNVNALELEDSALYLCASSLPGLAEGPDYEQYFGPGTRLTVT.

In its sample, this clone was seen a few times. CDR3 in amino acids: CASSYRGPDTQYF. The CDR3 coding sequence is TGTGCCAGCAGCTACAGGGGCCCAGATACGCAGTATTTT. The chain recombines TRBV7-2 with TRBJ2-3, with 7 bases that match TRBD1. Germline assignment: CDR1 SGHTA and CDR2 FQGNSA. This CDR3 has 13 amino acids. The J segment lost 4 bases and the V segment lost 4 bases, leaving 2 bases of the junction unmatched.

The V call is TRBV2, the J call TRBJ1-1; D is uncertain. CDR1 and CDR2 (germline): SNHLY, FYNNEI. V lost 7 bases and J 1 base, leaving 10 bases between the germline ends. The CDR3 totals 13 residues. DNA for the CDR3: TGTGCCAGCACACAGACATGGAACACTGAAGCTTTCTTT. Encoded protein: CASTQTWNTEAFF.

This clone was found a few times. The chain combines TRBV5-1 with TRBJ2-7; TRBD2 agrees at 15 bases. Unmatched junction bases numbered 3, after V lost 3 bases and J lost 2 bases. The CDR3 is 16 residues long. The V gene's germline CDR1 is SGHRS and CDR2 YFSETQ. CDR3 DNA: TGCGCCAGCAGCTCCTGGACTAGCGGGGGGGCCTACGAGCAGTACTTC. This encodes CASSSWTSGGAYEQYF.

The gene calls are TRBV13 and TRBJ2-7, with D possibly matching TRBD2 (6 bases). Germline CDR1 and CDR2: PRHDT and FYEKMQ (reference sequence). Trimming removed 1 base from V and 6 bases from J, with 22 bases in between. The CDR3 spans 17 residues. The DNA of the CDR3 is TGTGCCAGCAGCTTAGACGATAGGGGACTCCTTCCGTGCGAGCAGTACTTC. Translation: CASSLDDRGLLPCEQYF. The complete variable domain, with remaining parts taken from reference TRBV13 and TRBJ2-7, reads AAGVIQSPRHLIKEKRETATLKCYPIPRHDTVYWYQQGPGQDPQFLISFYEKMQSDKGSIPDRFSAQQFSDYHSELNMSSLELGDSALYFCASSLDDRGLLPCEQYFGPGTRLTVT.